The 30 T cell receptor beta chains in this list originate from one sample, sequenced in a study of blood T cells in healthy people across ages. It was with a sample-barcoded 5' primer and a J-beta primer mix that a second PCR of roughly 7 to 11 cycles was run. TCRdb ran MiXCR on the 5' RACE reads and lists one entry per CDR3 protein. The sample contains about a million distinct CDR3 sequences, roughly 51% of which appear only once. Specimen: blood. The receptors were sampled from a woman aged 60-75 years in good health.

The chain is built from TRBV27 and TRBJ2-4, with D possibly being TRBD1 (5 bases). The assigned J gene may be wrong: the sequence end matches TRBJ2-7 better. The germline V gene encodes CDR1 MNHEY and CDR2 SMNVEV (reference sequence). This CDR3 is 13 amino acids long. CDR3 sequence (DNA): TGTGCCAGCAGTTTTCGACAGCCCTACGAGCAGTACTTC. Translating it yields CASSFRQPYEQYF.

The V call is TRBV28, the J call TRBJ2-5; no firm D call. The J call may be in error: the DNA end matches TRBJ2-7 better. The germline V gene has CDR1 MDHEN and CDR2 SYDVKM. This CDR3 region has 14 residues. CDR3 bases: TGTGCCAGCAGTTTATATTCTGCGTACCACGAGCAGTACTTC. Protein: CASSLYSAYHEQYF.

J is TRBJ2-3 and V is TRBV9, with TRBD2 identical over 8 bases. Germline CDR1 reads SGDLS; CDR2 reads YYNGEE. CDR3 length: 16 amino acids. Trimming removed 3 bases from V and 4 bases from J; junction bases left unmatched: 10. The CDR3 DNA is TGTGCCAGCAGCGAATCCCGGGGGGGGACACCAGATACGCAGTATTTT. This codes for CASSESRGGTPDTQYF.

The chain carries TRBV7-9 and TRBJ2-1; D is possibly TRBD2 (5 bases). The CDR3 has 15 residues. Germline assignment: CDR1 SEHNR and CDR2 FQNEAQ (reference sequence). V gave up 2 bases and J gave up 10 bases, with 18 bases separating them. This chain's CDR3 is CASSLTVGSSGEQFF. CDR3 in DNA: TGTGCCAGCAGCTTAACGGTGGGAAGTTCGGGGGAGCAGTTCTTC. Complete variable domain (other parts from reference TRBV7-9 and TRBJ2-1): DTGVSQNPRHKITKRGQNVTFRCDPISEHNRLYWYRQTLGQGPEFLTYFQNEAQLEKSRLLSDRFSAERPKGSFSTLEIQRTEQGDSAMYLCASSLTVGSSGEQFFGPGTRLTVL.

The CDR3 nucleotides read TGTGCCAGCTGGTATGCGGGAGGGGCCAATGAGCAGTTCTTC. Amino acid sequence: CASWYAGGANEQFF. The chain combines TRBV27 with TRBJ2-1, with 9 bases matching TRBD2. CDR1 is MNHEY and CDR2 is SMNVEV in the germline V gene (reference sequence). The CDR3 sequence is 14 residues long. V was clipped by 8 bases and J by 6 bases; unmatched bases: 8.

CDR3 DNA sequence: TGCAGCGTTGAATTTAATAGCGGGAGGTTTGCCTACAATGAGCAGTTCTTC. Its translation: CSVEFNSGRFAYNEQFF. V and J are TRBV29-1 and TRBJ2-1, with 10 bases identical to TRBD2. V shed 2 bases, J shed 2 bases, and the junction held 9 bases outside the gene matches. CDR1 SQVTM and CDR2 ANQGSEA come from the germline V gene. The CDR3 runs to 17 residues.

This chain uses TRBV20-1 with TRBJ2-7; tentative D call: TRBD1 (7 bases). Between the trimmed V and J ends, which lost 4 bases and 2 bases, there was a span of 15 bases. This CDR3 region has 14 residues. Germline V gene data show CDR1 as DFQATT and CDR2 as SNEGSKA (reference sequence). CDR3 sequence: CSAKDRTTTYEQYF. In nucleotides, the CDR3 is TGCAGTGCTAAGGACAGGACTACGACCTACGAGCAGTACTTC.

About this clonotype: The junction and the germline gene differ at one end; a read error may be behind it. The chain employs TRBV19 and TRBJ1-2, with 8 bases identical to TRBD1. The CDR3 spans 16 residues. Germline V CDR1 and CDR2: LNHDA, SQIVND (reference sequence). The CDR3 DNA reads as TGTGCCAGTAGTCGACCTCCGGGACAGGACCTCTATGGCTACATCTTC. It codes for CASSRPPGQDLYGYIF.

This clonotype was recorded many times. This rearrangement joins TRBV5-1 to TRBJ2-1, with 10 bases matching TRBD2. This CDR3 spans 15 amino acids. Trimming took 3 bases from V and 0 from J; bases not matched to a gene: 0. In germline, CDR1 is SGHRS, CDR2 YFSETQ. The DNA of the CDR3 is TGCGCCAGCAGCTCTAGCGGGAGCTCCTACAATGAGCAGTTCTTC. This translates into CASSSSGSSYNEQFF. The whole variable domain, filled in from reference TRBV5-1 and TRBJ2-1, reads KAGVTQTPRYLIKTRGQQVTLSCSPISGHRSVSWYQQTPGQGLQFLFEYFSETQRNKGNFPGRFSGRQFSNSRSEMNVSTLELGDSALYLCASSSSGSSYNEQFFGPGTRLTVL.

This clonotype has only one observation. The chain is built from TRBV18 and TRBJ2-5; D possibly corresponds to TRBD1 (6 bases). The end of the DNA aligns better with TRBJ2-7, so the J call may be wrong. The length of the CDR3 is 14 residues. Germline V CDR1 and CDR2: KGHSH, LQKENI. The CDR3 coding sequence is TGTGCCAGCTCACCTAACAGGGTAACCTACGAGCAGTACTTC. This translates into CASSPNRVTYEQYF.

The rearrangement joins TRBV7-2 to TRBJ2-3; the D is unclear. CDR1 SGHTA and CDR2 FQGNSA come from the germline V gene. The CDR3 covers 15 residues. V dropped 3 bases and J dropped 6 bases, with 16 bases sitting between them. The CDR3 DNA sequence: TGTGCCAGCAGCTTGGTGGGAAAATCCAGGGATACGCAGTATTTT. It yields the protein CASSLVGKSRDTQYF.

Only a few counts were recorded for this clonotype. A much larger clone is a single base away; this may be a read error. The rearrangement uses TRBV6-2 or TRBV6-3 and TRBJ2-6; D ambiguous. The CDR3 sequence is 13 residues long. Germline V gene lookup returns CDR1 MNHEY and CDR2 SVGEGT. The ends were cut back, 2 bases at V and 2 bases at J, with 1 base in the middle. CDR3 in amino acids: CASSYAGANVLTF. The CDR3 DNA reads as TGTGCCAGCAGTTACGCTGGGGCCAACGTCCTGACTTTC.

The chain recombines TRBV28 with TRBJ2-7, with D hard to call. Germline V gene data show CDR1 as MDHEN and CDR2 as SYDVKM. Deletions cut 6 bases from V and 1 base from J, with 10 bases between. CDR3 length: 13 amino acids. The CDR3 loop is CASSRSRSYEQYF. The CDR3 coding sequence is TGTGCCAGCAGCAGAAGCAGGTCCTACGAGCAGTACTTC. The complete variable domain, with remaining parts taken from reference TRBV28 and TRBJ2-7, reads DVKVTQSSRYLVKRTGEKVFLECVQDMDHENMFWYRQDPGLGLRLIYFSYDVKMKEKGDIPEGYSVSREKKERFSLILESASTNQTSMYLCASSRSRSYEQYFGPGTRLTVT.

The genes are TRBV6-2 or TRBV6-3 and TRBJ2-1, with TRBD2 matching over 9 bases. The CDR3 extends over 24 amino acids. Per the germline V gene, CDR1 is MNHEY and CDR2 is SVGEGT. V lost 6 bases to trimming and J lost 1 base; unmatched junction nucleotides: 31. CDR3 DNA: TGTGCCAGCAGCCGCGCAGTTGGGTCCCAAGGGTTAGCGGGAGTGGGACGGTCCTACAATGAGCAGTTCTTC. This codes for CASSRAVGSQGLAGVGRSYNEQFF.

V gene TRBV19 combines with J gene TRBJ2-3; 9 positions match TRBD1. CDR3 length: 15 amino acids. The germline V gene encodes CDR1 LNHDA and CDR2 SQIVND (reference sequence). With 4 bases clipped from V and 4 bases from J, the junction kept 6 bases outside the gene matches. CDR3 protein: CASSNHGTGPDTQYF. CDR3 DNA sequence: TGTGCCAGTAGTAATCACGGGACAGGGCCAGATACGCAGTATTTT.

This clonotype has just a few counts. In DNA, the CDR3 is TGTGCCAGCAGTCCCTGGGATAGCGACCCAGATACGCAGTATTTT. Protein sequence: CASSPWDSDPDTQYF. The rearrangement joins TRBV12-3 or TRBV12-4 to TRBJ2-3; TRBD2 is a possible D gene (5 bases). V lost 5 bases, J lost 4 bases, and 16 bases lay in between. This CDR3 is 15 amino acids long.

This clonotype showed up just a few times. The chain has TRBV12-3 or TRBV12-4 and TRBJ2-5; either TRBD1 or TRBD2 may fit D (5 bases each). This CDR3 region has 14 residues. The V and J ends lost 6 bases and 1 base respectively, with 12 bases between them. DNA for the CDR3: TGTGCCAGCAGCAAGGGACGTATCCAAGAGACCCAGTACTTC. This codes for CASSKGRIQETQYF.

The rearrangement uses TRBV3-1 and TRBJ1-2; maybe TRBD1 (5 bases). Per the germline V gene, CDR1 is LGHDT and CDR2 is YNNKEL (reference sequence). This CDR3 region has 13 residues. V lost 1 base and J lost 8, with 11 bases in between. The CDR3 protein is CASSQVSGNGYTF. CDR3 coding DNA: TGTGCCAGCAGCCAAGTATCAGGGAACGGCTACACCTTC.

The rearrangement uses TRBV20-1 and TRBJ2-7, with 11 bases that match TRBD2. Judging by the DNA end, TRBJ2-5 fits better; the J call may be wrong. CDR1 and CDR2 from the germline V gene are DFQATT and SNEGSKA (reference sequence). The CDR3 contains 14 residues. CDR3 DNA: TGCAGTGCTAGGGATAGCGGGAGGGGGGAGACCCAGTACTTC. Encoded protein: CSARDSGRGETQYF.

The rearrangement joins TRBV27 to TRBJ2-2; the D is unclear. The CDR3 runs 15 residues. Germline V gene sequence: CDR1 MNHEY, CDR2 SMNVEV (reference sequence). Trimming removed 3 bases at V and 2 bases at J, with 10 bases between. CDR3 sequence: CASSFIPANTGELFF. The CDR3 nucleotides read TGTGCCAGCAGTTTCATACCCGCAAACACCGGGGAGCTGTTTTTT.

The J gene is TRBJ1-2, the V gene TRBV7-9; D call uncertain. Germline V gene sequence: CDR1 SEHNR, CDR2 FQNEAQ (reference sequence). The CDR3 consists of 13 residues. The V and J ends lost 1 base and 5 bases respectively, with 8 bases between them. The CDR3 reads CASSLVGIYGYTF. The CDR3 DNA reads TGTGCCAGCAGCTTAGTGGGTATTTATGGCTACACCTTC.

This chain connects TRBV4-3 to TRBJ2-7, with D tentatively TRBD2 (5 bases). The CDR3 spans 16 residues. Trimming removed 0 bases at V and 3 bases at J, with 15 bases between. Looked up from germline, CDR1 is LGHNA and CDR2 is YSLEER. CDR3 DNA sequence: TGCGCCAGCAGCCAAGATACGGTATCTAGCTTCTACGAGCAGTACTTC. Protein product: CASSQDTVSSFYEQYF.

Of note for this clonotype: At one of its ends the junction is not consistent with the germline gene, which may arise from a read error. The chain links TRBV5-5 to TRBJ2-3; 8 nucleotides line up with TRBD2. CDR1 is SGHKS and CDR2 is YYEKEE in the germline V gene (reference sequence). The CDR3 has 16 residues. CDR3 DNA: TGTGCCAGCAGCGATCTGAGCGGGGGTAGCACAGATACGCGGTATTTT. Amino acids: CASSDLSGGSTDTRYF.

This clonotype was found a few times. The gene calls are TRBV28 and TRBJ2-7, with 7 bases that match TRBD2. CDR1 is MDHEN and CDR2 is SYDVKM in the germline V gene. There are 16 residues in the CDR3. The J segment lost 2 bases and the V segment lost 5 bases, leaving 12 bases of the junction unmatched. The CDR3 spells CASSQKGRAGPYEQYF. The CDR3, as DNA: TGTGCCAGCAGTCAAAAAGGACGAGCGGGGCCCTACGAGCAGTACTTC. Full variable domain (remainder filled in from reference TRBV28 and TRBJ2-7): DVKVTQSSRYLVKRTGEKVFLECVQDMDHENMFWYRQDPGLGLRLIYFSYDVKMKEKGDIPEGYSVSREKKERFSLILESASTNQTSMYLCASSQKGRAGPYEQYFGPGTRLTVT.

V usage is TRBV7-8 and J usage is TRBJ2-2; D gene ambiguous. The germline V gene encodes CDR1 SGHVS and CDR2 FQNEAQ. V dropped 1 base and J dropped 6 bases, with 18 bases sitting between them. This CDR3 is 17 amino acids long. CDR3 sequence (DNA): TGTGCCAGCAGCTTAGTCAGTACCGACGTCCGGGCCGGGGAGCTGTTTTTT. Translated: CASSLVSTDVRAGELFF.

This sequence joins TRBV7-9 and TRBJ2-7; TRBD2 matches at 13 bases. This CDR3 contains 16 residues. The germline gives CDR1 SEHNR, CDR2 FQNEAQ (reference sequence). V trimming: 4 bases; J trimming: 3 bases; junction bases outside the gene matches: 6. The CDR3 DNA sequence: TGTGCCAGCAGCTCCTTCGGACTAGCGGGAGACTACGAGCAGTACTTC. As protein: CASSSFGLAGDYEQYF.

J is TRBJ2-4 and V is TRBV20-1; D possibly corresponds to TRBD1 (6 bases). Near its end, the DNA agrees better with TRBJ2-7, so the J call may be wrong. CDR3 length: 13 amino acids. Per germline, CDR1 DFQATT and CDR2 SNEGSKA (reference sequence). The CDR3: CSAGRGRGGEQYF. In nucleotides, the CDR3 is TGCAGTGCGGGTCGGGGCAGGGGTGGCGAGCAGTACTTC.

In its sample, this clonotype was seen many times. J is TRBJ2-7 and V is TRBV4-3; the D gene is possibly TRBD1 (5 bases). V dropped 2 bases and J dropped 6 bases, with 20 bases sitting between them. Germline CDR1 reads LGHNA; CDR2 reads YSLEER. The CDR3 extends over 16 amino acids. The CDR3 spells CASSQYPRALTSEQYF. The CDR3 coding sequence is TGCGCCAGCAGCCAATACCCCAGGGCCCTTACGAGCGAGCAGTACTTC.

The gene calls are TRBV9 and TRBJ2-1, with D maybe TRBD2 (6 bases). The V end lost 7 bases, the J end lost 4 bases, and 15 bases lay between the germline ends. CDR1 is SGDLS and CDR2 is YYNGEE in the germline V gene. The CDR3 extends over 14 amino acids. CDR3 nucleotide sequence: TGTGCCAGCGGTGTTACGGGAGAATACAATGAGCAGTTCTTC. Amino acid sequence: CASGVTGEYNEQFF.

The chain combines TRBV9 with TRBJ1-1; no firm D call. The CDR3 length is 14 residues. Germline V gene lookup returns CDR1 SGDLS and CDR2 YYNGEE. The V gene lost 1 base and the J gene lost 2 bases, with 9 bases spanning the gap. CDR3 sequence (DNA): TGTGCCAGCAGCGTAAGTGCTGGAAACACTGAAGCTTTCTTT. Protein: CASSVSAGNTEAFF.